The sequence of this TCR beta chain was determined in a study of regulatory T cells in long-lasting Graves disease. Stated time point: newly diagnosed GD, antithyroid drugs for less than 3 months. Following extraction of RNA from PBMCs, that RNA was used to make the TCR library. Arm-PCR of CDR3 regions and iRepertoire HTBI primers were used to build TCR beta libraries. TCRdb recomputed calls from the multiplex PCR reads with MiXCR, one row per CDR3 protein. This sample yields hundreds of thousands of distinct CDR3 sequences, of which roughly 15% are seen a single time; under 20% belongs to the top ten. In germline, CDR1 is MDHEN, CDR2 SYDVKM. This CDR3 is 14 amino acids long. Trimming removed 6 bases at V and 13 bases at J, with 19 bases between. This clonotype was counted many times. The same data also contributed to another study, on T cells in Graves' hyperthyroidism and ophthalmopathy.

The source was peripheral blood mononuclear cells (PBMCs), collected at new diagnosis, from a patient treated with antithyroid drugs. This TCR derives from a woman in her 30s with Graves disease. This chain uses TRBV28 with TRBJ1-6; no definite D call. CDR3 coding DNA: TGTGCCAGCAGGGACGGGTCAGAGCCTTATCCCCTCCACTTT. Residues: CASRDGSEPYPLHF.